This note documents a single TCR beta chain sequence. This receptor's antigen is unknown. There are no base qualities to consult, and no much larger clone falls within one base. The CDR3 measures 13 amino acids from cysteine to phenylalanine. Kept here is only the CDR3 DNA, which spans 39 bases and is read in frame from base 1. V gives up 0 bases and J gives up 9 bases, and the segment between their germline ends measures 12 bases. CDR1 is given as SQVTM and CDR2 as ANQGSEA, both from the germline V gene. PBMCs were isolated by Ficoll-Paque density gradient centrifugation. The entry originates in a study of T-cell memory formation after mild COVID-19 (dated by TCRdb to the early 2020s). In terms of the full investigation: Most TCR sequence clusters were specific to one of the two donors. T-cell clones expanding and contracting after mild COVID-19 in a couple of donors were tracked by longitudinal TCRalpha and TCRbeta repertoire sequencing. Two young, previously healthy adult volunteers made up the cohort, one male and one female. Overall study results and their limits: Contracting CD4+ clones appeared mostly in the CM and EM memory subsets, whereas CD8+ clones were enriched in EMRA. Only two mild cases were covered by the study, and larger cohorts that include severe cases with pre-infection samples were considered necessary. Whether the second-wave clones peaking on day 37 were SARS-CoV-2 specific was not confirmed. Clones that contracted from day 15 to 85 showed balanced CD4/CD8 phenotypes, whereas a second wave of clones that expanded from day 15 to 37 leaned towards CD4+. The detection of some responding clones in pre-infection memory suggests that pre-existing cross-reactive memory T cells joined the SARS-CoV-2 response.

The sample was run on an Illumina NovaSeq 6000. TCRalpha and TCRbeta cDNA libraries were constructed by 5'RACE with constant-segment primers, with sample barcodes and unique molecular identifiers being introduced. Trizol reagent was used to extract RNA from every sample. Libraries were amplified in two PCR steps, with a second sample barcode and Illumina TruSeq adapters added in the second step. Libraries were sequenced on an Illumina NovaSeq with 2 x 150 bp paired-end reads. The original methods were these. Reads were demultiplexed and collapsed into UMI-guided consensus sequences with migec v1.2.7. Using mixcr v2.1.11, the UMI consensuses were aligned to TRA and TRB V and J templates and assembled into clonotypes. A clonotype was counted as expanded or contracted only if both edgeR and NoisET called the change significant, with noise models trained on biological replicates. edgeR calls used a false discovery rate-adjusted p below 0.01 and a log2 fold-change threshold of 1. PCA with hierarchical clustering of max-normalized trajectories of the 1000 most abundant clonotypes was used as exploratory dynamics analysis. Each responding clone was given a CD4 or CD8 phenotype based on the CD4+ and CD8+ repertoires, which had been sequenced separately. The public reads were quality trimmed at Q25 with fastp and then assembled into clones with MiXCR by TCRdb, keeping productive beta chains. Rows matching on CDR3 protein sequence are summarized as one entry with the most common DNA and genes. TCRdb's processing, not the authors', yielded these V and J calls. This sample holds a few hundred thousand distinct CDR3 sequences; 20% to 25% were observed only once. The ten largest account for 7.5% to 10% of the sample.

Sequenced input: PBMCs or a T cell subset sorted from them (not recorded which). The chain uses TRBV29-1 and TRBJ2-1; 6 matching bases give a weak D call of TRBD2. The clonotype originates from an adult woman who had mild COVID-19 (a few samples of this study predate the infection). The sample titles of this study are shuffled in the database, so cell type and time point are left out; the donor was told from shared clones. The CDR3 loop reads CSVEEGAGGEQFF. The DNA sequence reads TGCAGCGTTGAAGAAGGGGCCGGGGGTGAGCAGTTCTTC.